These T cell receptor beta chains were read from a single sample in a study of chemoradiotherapy in HPV16-positive cancers. The repertoire was sequenced with immunoSEQ multiplex PCR; TCRdb's copy has only in-frame clones and lacks some. The table has 25,000 to 35,000 clones, approximately 90% seen once. Specimen: blood, collected from a patient who underwent chemoradiotherapy. These TCRs come from a human donor with HPV-associated anogenital cancer. Each CDR3 is given with its conserved first and last residue. D genes are given only for firm matches. Size is stated for part of the rows, as once, few or many counts, or as a class when the clone is expanded.

D: .; size: .; V: TRBV5-4; J: TRBJ1-1; DNA: TGTGCCAGCAGCGACGCCCTAGGGGGGGGGAACACTGAAGCTTTCTTT; CDR3: CASSDALGGGNTEAFF
D: .; size: .; V: TRBV30; J: TRBJ1-2; DNA: TGTGCCTGGAGTGCACAGGGTATGTCTGGCTACACCTTC; CDR3: CAWSAQGMSGYTF
D: .; size: .; V: TRBV7-2; J: TRBJ2-7; DNA: TGTGCCAGCAGCCCCGGGGTCGGGCCCTCCTACGAGCAGTACTTC; CDR3: CASSPGVGPSYEQYF
D: .; size: .; V: TRBV7-9; J: TRBJ2-7; DNA: TGTGCCAGCAGCTTAGCTACGCAGAGAACCTTCTACGAGCAGTACTTC; CDR3: CASSLATQRTFYEQYF
D: TRBD1; size: once; V: TRBV6-5; J: TRBJ2-3; DNA: TGTGCCAGCAGTTACGGGCTTGACAGGGGCGATACGCAGTATTTT; CDR3: CASSYGLDRGDTQYF
D: .; size: .; V: TRBV7-2; J: TRBJ1-3; DNA: TGTGCCAGCAGCGGACAGAGGATCGCTGGAAACACCATATATTTT; CDR3: CASSGQRIAGNTIYF
D: .; size: .; V: TRBV5-4; J: TRBJ2-1; DNA: TGTGCCAGCAGCTTGGGGGGGGGCCTGGGCGATGAGCAGTTCTTC; CDR3: CASSLGGGLGDEQFF
D: TRBD1; size: .; V: TRBV7-2; J: TRBJ2-3; DNA: TGTGCCAGCAGCTTAGAATCCCCGGGACAGGGGGCGCAGTATTTT; CDR3: CASSLESPGQGAQYF
D: TRBD1; size: .; V: TRBV13; J: TRBJ1-4; DNA: TGTGCCAGCAGCACCCAAGGACAGGAGTATGCAACTAATGAAAAACTGTTTTTT; CDR3: CASSTQGQEYATNEKLFF
D: .; size: .; V: TRBV7-6; J: TRBJ2-7; DNA: TGTGCCAGCAGCTTAGACGTGGGGACGGAGAACGAGCAGTACTTC; CDR3: CASSLDVGTENEQYF
D: .; size: .; V: TRBV4-3; J: TRBJ2-1; DNA: TGCGCCAGCAGCCAAGATAGCACAGGGAGCTCCTACAATGAGCAGTTCTTC; CDR3: CASSQDSTGSSYNEQFF
D: .; size: .; V: TRBV7-9; J: TRBJ1-5; DNA: TGTGCCAGCAGCCGCTCGGGCAGCAATCAGCCCCAGCATTTT; CDR3: CASSRSGSNQPQHF
D: .; size: once; V: TRBV7-8; J: TRBJ1-1; DNA: TGTGCCAGCAGCTTAAGGGACTTTACGGAAGCTTTCTTT; CDR3: CASSLRDFTEAFF
D: TRBD1; size: .; V: TRBV27; J: TRBJ1-6; DNA: TGTGCCAGCAGTGTTAACCGGGACAGGGGTTATTCACCCCTCCACTTT; CDR3: CASSVNRDRGYSPLHF
D: .; size: .; V: TRBV18; J: TRBJ2-3; DNA: TGTGCCAGCTCACCCAATGGAGGTACAGATACGCAGTATTTT; CDR3: CASSPNGGTDTQYF
D: TRBD1; size: .; V: TRBV4-2; J: TRBJ2-7; DNA: TGTGCCAGCAGCCAAGGGCCCGGGACAGTCCTCTCCTACGAGCAGTACTTC; CDR3: CASSQGPGTVLSYEQYF
D: TRBD2; size: .; V: TRBV7-9; J: TRBJ2-3; DNA: TGTGCCAGCAGCCAAATACTAGCGGGAGGGCCGAGGACAGATACGCAGTATTTT; CDR3: CASSQILAGGPRTDTQYF
D: .; size: .; V: TRBV5-1; J: TRBJ2-3; DNA: TGCGCCAGCAGCTCTGGGGGCAGGGGTGTCACAGATACGCAGTATTTT; CDR3: CASSSGGRGVTDTQYF
D: TRBD2; size: .; V: TRBV6-6; J: TRBJ2-2; DNA: TGTGCCAGCAGTTACGATCAGGGCGGGGGCACCGGGGAGCTGTTTTTT; CDR3: CASSYDQGGGTGELFF
D: .; size: .; V: TRBV10-3; J: TRBJ2-5; DNA: TGTGCCATCAGTGGGCAGGAGGGCGGGGAGACCCAGTACTTC; CDR3: CAISGQEGGETQYF
D: TRBD2; size: once; V: TRBV10-3; J: TRBJ2-5; DNA: TGTGCCATCAGTGGAGTAGCGGGGGGGGGAGAGACCCAGTACTTC; CDR3: CAISGVAGGGETQYF
D: .; size: few; V: TRBV4-1; J: TRBJ2-7; DNA: TGCGCCAGCAGCCTACGTCAGCCCTACGAGCAGTACTTC; CDR3: CASSLRQPYEQYF
D: TRBD2; size: .; V: TRBV9; J: TRBJ2-7; DNA: TGTGCCAGCAGCGTTCGTGGGGGGGACGAGCAGTACTTC; CDR3: CASSVRGGDEQYF
D: .; size: .; V: TRBV6-6; J: TRBJ2-7; DNA: TGTGCCAGCAGCCCTATAGAGGGGATCGAGCAGTACTTC; CDR3: CASSPIEGIEQYF